This T cell receptor beta chain stems from a study of technical replicates of blood from a few donors. From germline, CDR1 is MNHEY and CDR2 SMNVEV (reference sequence). Trimming pared 7 bases from V and 0 bases from J, leaving 16 bases between. The CDR3 has 15 residues. Produced via immunoSEQ multiplex PCR; TCRdb's table is partial and in-frame only. This table has fewer than 95,000 clones, 94% appearing once. The TCR originated in a human donor in good health. V and J are TRBV27 and TRBJ2-7, with D tentatively TRBD1 (5 bases). Sequencing used T cells isolated from PBMCs. As DNA, the CDR3 is TGTGCCAGCATGGGGCAGGGAAGGAGCTCCTACGAGCAGTACTTC. It encodes CASMGQGRSSYEQYF.